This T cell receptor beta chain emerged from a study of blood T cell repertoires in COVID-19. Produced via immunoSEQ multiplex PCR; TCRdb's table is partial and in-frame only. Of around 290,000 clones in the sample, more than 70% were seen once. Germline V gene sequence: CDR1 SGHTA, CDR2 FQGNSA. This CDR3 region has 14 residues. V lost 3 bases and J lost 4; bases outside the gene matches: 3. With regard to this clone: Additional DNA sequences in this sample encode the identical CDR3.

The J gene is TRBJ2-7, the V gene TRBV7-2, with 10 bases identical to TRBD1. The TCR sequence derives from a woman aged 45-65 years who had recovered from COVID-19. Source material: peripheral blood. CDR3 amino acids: CASSFGQGVYEQYF. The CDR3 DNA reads TGTGCCAGCAGCTTTGGACAGGGGGTATACGAGCAGTACTTC.